This TCR beta chain was found in a study of shared T cell receptors in the human thymus. This CDR3 is 13 amino acids long. Germline CDR1 and CDR2: MDHEN and SYDVKM. V gave up 4 bases and J gave up 1 base, with 7 bases separating them. Method: immunoSEQ multiplex PCR; TCRdb's copy keeps in-frame clones and lacks some. This table has 650,000 to 950,000 clones, 75% to 90% appearing once. This same sample was also part of a study on human thymus T cells. Turning to that study: Thymus was obtained from resections taken during corrective heart surgery.

Sequenced sample: thymocytes. The sequence was collected from a girl less than two years old with a congenital heart defect. This chain links TRBV28 with TRBJ1-1; D remains ambiguous. The CDR3 loop is CASSYLGNTEAFF. For the CDR3, the DNA is TGTGCCAGCAGTTACCTAGGGAACACTGAAGCTTTCTTT.